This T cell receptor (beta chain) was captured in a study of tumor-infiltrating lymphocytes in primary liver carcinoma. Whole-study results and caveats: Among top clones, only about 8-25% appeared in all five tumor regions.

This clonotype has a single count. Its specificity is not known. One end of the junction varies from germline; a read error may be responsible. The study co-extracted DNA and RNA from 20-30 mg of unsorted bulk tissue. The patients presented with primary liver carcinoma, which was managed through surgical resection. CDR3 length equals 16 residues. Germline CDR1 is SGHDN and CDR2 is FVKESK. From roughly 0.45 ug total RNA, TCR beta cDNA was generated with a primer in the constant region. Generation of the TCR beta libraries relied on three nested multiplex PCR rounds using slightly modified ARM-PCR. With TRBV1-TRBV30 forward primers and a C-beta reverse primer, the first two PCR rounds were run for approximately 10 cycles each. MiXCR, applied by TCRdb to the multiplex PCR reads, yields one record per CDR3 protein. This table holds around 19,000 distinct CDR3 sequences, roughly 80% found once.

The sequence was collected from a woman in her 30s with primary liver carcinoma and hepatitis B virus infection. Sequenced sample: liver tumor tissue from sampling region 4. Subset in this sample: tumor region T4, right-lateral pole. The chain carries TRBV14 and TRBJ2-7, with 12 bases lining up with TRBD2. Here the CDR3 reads CANSQWTSGTSYEQYF. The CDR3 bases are TGTGCCAACAGCCAGTGGACTAGCGGGACCTCCTACGAGCAGTATTTC.